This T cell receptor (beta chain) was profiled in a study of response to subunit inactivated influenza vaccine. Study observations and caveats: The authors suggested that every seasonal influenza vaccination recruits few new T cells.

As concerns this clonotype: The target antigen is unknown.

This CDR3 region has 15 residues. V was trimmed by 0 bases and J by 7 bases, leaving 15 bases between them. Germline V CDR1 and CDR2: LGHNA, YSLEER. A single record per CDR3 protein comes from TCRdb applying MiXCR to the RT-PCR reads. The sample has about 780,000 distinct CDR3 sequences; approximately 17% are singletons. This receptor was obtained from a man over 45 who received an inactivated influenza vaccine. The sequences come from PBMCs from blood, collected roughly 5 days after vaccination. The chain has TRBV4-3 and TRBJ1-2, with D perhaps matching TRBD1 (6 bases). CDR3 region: CASSQEPGTLSGYTF. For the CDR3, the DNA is TGCGCCAGCAGCCAAGAACCCGGGACATTAAGTGGCTACACCTTC.